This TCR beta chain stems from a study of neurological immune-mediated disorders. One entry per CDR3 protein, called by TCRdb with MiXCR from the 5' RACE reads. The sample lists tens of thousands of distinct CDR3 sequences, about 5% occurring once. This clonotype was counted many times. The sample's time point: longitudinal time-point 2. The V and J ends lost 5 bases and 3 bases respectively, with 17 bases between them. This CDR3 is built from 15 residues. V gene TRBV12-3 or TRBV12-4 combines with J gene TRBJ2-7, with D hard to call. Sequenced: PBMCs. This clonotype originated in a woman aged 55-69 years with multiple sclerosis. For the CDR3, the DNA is TGTGCCAGCAGTCCTAGGCCAGCTCAAAACTACGAGCAGTACTTC. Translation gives CASSPRPAQNYEQYF.